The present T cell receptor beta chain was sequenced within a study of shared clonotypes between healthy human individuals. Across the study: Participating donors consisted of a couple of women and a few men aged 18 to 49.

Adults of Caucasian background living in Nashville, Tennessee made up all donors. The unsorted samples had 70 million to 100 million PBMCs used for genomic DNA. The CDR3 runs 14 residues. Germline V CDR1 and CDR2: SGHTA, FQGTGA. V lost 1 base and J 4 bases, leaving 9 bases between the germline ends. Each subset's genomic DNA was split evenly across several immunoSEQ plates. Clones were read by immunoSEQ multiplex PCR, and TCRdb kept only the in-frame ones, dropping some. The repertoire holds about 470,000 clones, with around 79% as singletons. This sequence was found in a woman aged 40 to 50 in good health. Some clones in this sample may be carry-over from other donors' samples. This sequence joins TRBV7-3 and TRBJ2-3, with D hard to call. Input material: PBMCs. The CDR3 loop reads CASSLRPVADTQYF. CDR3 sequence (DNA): TGTGCCAGCAGCTTAAGGCCGGTCGCAGATACGCAGTATTTT.